This TCR beta chain was obtained from a study of shared clonotypes between healthy human individuals (dated by TCRdb to between 2020 and 2021). About the investigation overall: The cohort included three men and a couple of women between 18 and 49 years of age. Blood TCR repertoires of about 5 healthy adults were deeply sequenced to estimate repertoire size and the extent of clonotype sharing between individuals. Between about 0.85 and 9.5 billion PBMCs per donor were obtained by leukapheresis. Libraries were prepared and TCR repertoires were sequenced by different laboratories using diverse techniques, in order to increase sequencing depth and limit assay-specific biases. For each donor, CD4 naive and CD4 memory were each given three plates, CD8 naive was given two plates, and CD8 memory was given one plate.

The paper as a whole reports these results and caveats: Larger estimated clonotype richness was generally found for naive subsets than for memory subsets. Clonotypes shared by all four sorted-subset donors showed higher generation probabilities than non-shared clonotypes. Only blood was sampled, and tissue TCR repertoires likely differ from those in blood. Because the study included only a small number of donors, the genetic and exposure-history diversity represented was limited. Around 5.4% of naive CD4, 3.5% of naive CD8, 2.3% of memory CD4, and 0.35% to 0.4% of memory CD8 clonotypes were shared across several donors. Rarefaction of sorted-subset datasets indicated incomplete sequencing despite the large sequencing depth. Based on pairwise subsampling, the degree of clonotype sharing among donors was expected to be affected by sequencing depth.

The donors were healthy, HIV-negative adults who had no recently reported acute infections or vaccinations. Every donor was a Caucasian adult living in Nashville, Tennessee, USA. CD4+ T cells were enriched through magnetic negative selection, after which naive cells were positively selected on CD45RA and the remaining negative fraction served as the memory subset. Blood was collected by leukapheresis, and PBMCs were isolated by Ficoll-Histopaque density gradient centrifugation and then cryopreserved in liquid nitrogen vapor phase. Analytical flow cytometry was used to check the purity and quantity of every magnetically sorted T cell population. Each sorted fraction had its genomic DNA isolated and then quantified by UV absorbance on a Nanodrop 2000c. The CDR3 goes from the cysteine to the phenylalanine over 13 residues. Left in the record is the CDR3 DNA by itself, 39 bases read in frame from the first base. The junction carries 8 bases between V and J, which are trimmed by 1 base and 4 bases respectively. For CDR1 and CDR2, the germline V gene lists SGHRS and YFSETQ.

Using the deep immunoSEQ assay, TCR CDR3 regions were amplified from genomic DNA by multiplex PCR. Extracted genomic DNA from each cell subset was spread evenly across all wells of several immunoSEQ 96-well plates, with each plate serving as a replicate. For sorted subsets, each replicate PCR was loaded with roughly 0.2 ug genomic DNA, equivalent to 30,000 to 35,000 T cell genomes. Purified libraries were quantified with a Qubit 3.0 fluorometer, sized on a Bioanalyzer 2100, and re-quantified with the KAPA Library Quantification kit. Each immunoSEQ 96-well plate was sequenced on its own single-read 150-cycle Illumina NextSeq 550 flow cell. Per the authors' processing: Because the immunoSEQ output included only junctional sequences and no quality scores, the filtering could not be the same as the filtering used for full-length reads. To assign V/J genes and CDR3, sequences were annotated using PyIR, a Python wrapper for IgBLAST v1.9, with IMGT germline references. Reads were filtered out if the reads had weak V/J assignments (E-value above 1e-6), no CDR3, stop codons, out-of-frame junctions, or ambiguous translated residues. V3J clonotypes were defined by identical inferred V gene, J gene, and CDR3 amino acid sequence. Percentage overlap between repertoires was calculated by dividing the number of shared unique clonotypes by the size of the smaller repertoire. Repertoire richness was assessed with RTK rarefaction, the Chao1 estimator, and Recon v2.1 estimates of unobserved clonotypes. For all TCRbeta clonotypes obtained by the gDNA method from several donors, generation probabilities were computed with OLGA. TCRdb provides this immuneACCESS table in a form limited to in-frame rearrangements. Some clones are lacking; in checked studies, under half of them reflect an unresolved V gene, and why the rest are absent is not known. From that table come the V and J calls and clone size; the DNA was used to work out D and trimming. The sample table shows 2 million to 2.5 million clones, and 80% to 95% are seen once. Approximately 0.41% of the sample is in the top ten clones.

On this clone itself: Its antigen specificity is not known. No much larger clone exists at a distance of one base, and base qualities are not known.

The source of this sequence is a man aged 18 to 29 in good health. Some clones in this sample may be carry-over from other donors' samples. The sequenced sample consisted of naive CD4+ T cells from PBMCs. What this sample's cell subset or site label stands for: CD45RA+ positively selected. This sequence uses TRBV5-1 and TRBJ1-1; the D gene is not confidently resolved. CDR3 sequence: CASSLSEATEAFF. The nucleotide sequence reads TGCGCCAGCAGCTTGAGTGAGGCCACTGAAGCTTTCTTT.